Presented here are 27 T cell receptor beta chains from one specimen sequenced in a study of blood T cell repertoires in COVID-19. Profiled with immunoSEQ multiplex PCR; TCRdb holds only in-frame clones, not every one. The repertoire holds 110,000 or so clones, with about three quarters as singletons. The sequencing sample was made of peripheral blood. These receptors were obtained from a man aged 65 to 79 with acute or convalescent COVID-19.

This sequence joins TRBV5-1 and TRBJ2-2; TRBD2 is a possible D gene (5 bases). Germline values: CDR1 SGHRS, CDR2 YFSETQ. Trimming removed 4 bases from V and 5 bases from J, with 21 bases in between. This CDR3 is 17 amino acids long. The CDR3 DNA follows: TGCGCCAGCAGCCCCCCCCTAGCCCCGGTCGGGACCGGGGAGCTGTTTTTT. This codes for CASSPPLAPVGTGELFF.

J is TRBJ2-3 and V is TRBV5-1, with 9 bases that match TRBD2. The CDR3 runs 18 residues. The junction had 12 bases not matched to a gene; V was cut back by 2 bases and J by 2 bases. In germline, CDR1 is SGHRS, CDR2 YFSETQ. The CDR3 region is CASSFAPLTSGSTDTQYF. In nucleotides, the CDR3 is TGCGCCAGCAGCTTCGCCCCCCTGACTAGCGGATCCACAGATACGCAGTATTTT.

This chain uses TRBV24-1 with TRBJ2-1, with TRBD1 matching over 9 bases. The CDR3 covers 16 residues. The trim removed 4 bases at V and 5 bases at J, leaving 8 bases unmatched. Germline CDR1 is KGHDR and CDR2 is SFDVKD. The CDR3 coding sequence is TGTGCCACCAGTGACCTCCGGGACAGGGAGCACAATGAGCAGTTCTTC. Its protein product is CATSDLRDREHNEQFF.

The rearrangement links TRBV5-1 to TRBJ2-7; 8 bases match TRBD2. The germline V gene has CDR1 SGHRS and CDR2 YFSETQ. The junction had 2 bases not matched to a gene; V was cut back by 3 bases and J by 0 bases. CDR3 length: 14 amino acids. The CDR3 reads CASSSLAGSYEQYF. The CDR3 region has the DNA TGCGCCAGCAGCTCCCTAGCGGGCTCCTACGAGCAGTACTTC.

This clone was picked up a small number of times. A junction boundary mismatches the germline segment, possibly from a read error. The chain combines TRBV7-2 with TRBJ1-6; D perhaps matches TRBD1 (5 bases). CDR3 length: 13 residues. Germline loops: CDR1 SGHTA, CDR2 FQGNSA. Written as DNA, the CDR3 is TGTGCCAGCAGCTTCTCGGGGGATGGGAATCTCCTTTTT. Amino acids: CASSFSGDGNLLF. The whole variable domain, remainder taken from reference TRBV7-2 and TRBJ1-6, is GAGVSQSPSNKVTEKGKDVELRCDPISGHTALYWYRQSLGQGLEFLIYFQGNSAPDKSGLPSDRFSAERTGGSVSTLTIQRTQQEDSAVYLCASSFSGDGNLLFGNGTRLTVT.

The rearrangement uses TRBV6-2 or TRBV6-3 and TRBJ1-5, with a tentative D call TRBD1 (5 bases). Trimming removed 6 bases at V and 3 bases at J, with 15 bases between. CDR1 is MNHEY, CDR2 SVGEGT, per germline. There are 15 residues in the CDR3. The CDR3 sequence: CASSPTGGSNQPQHF. The DNA for the CDR3 is TGTGCCAGCAGCCCTACGGGGGGATCCAATCAGCCCCAGCATTTT.

The chain combines TRBV2 with TRBJ2-3; D is possibly TRBD1 (5 bases). The germline V gene has CDR1 SNHLY and CDR2 FYNNEI. V gave up 6 bases and J gave up 5 bases, with 9 bases separating them. The CDR3 has 12 residues. The CDR3 spells CASRVTGDTQYF. The DNA for the CDR3 is TGTGCCAGCAGAGTCACAGGAGATACGCAGTATTTT.

The chain combines TRBV21-1 with TRBJ1-2. TRBV21-1 is a listed pseudogene. The CDR3 consists of 14 residues. The CDR3 sequence: CASSKWVFSCGYTF. The CDR3 DNA reads as TGTGCCAGCAGCAAATGGGTATTTAGCTGCGGCTACACCTTC.

The J gene is TRBJ2-7, the V gene TRBV28; no reliable D call. Between the trimmed V and J ends, which lost 4 bases and 3 bases, there was a span of 16 bases. The V gene's germline CDR1 is MDHEN and CDR2 SYDVKM. This CDR3 region has 15 residues. Written as DNA, the CDR3 is TGTGCCAGCAGTTCCTACGATCAGACGGGCTACGAGCAGTACTTC. Protein sequence: CASSSYDQTGYEQYF. Full variable domain (outside the CDR3, taken from reference TRBV28 and TRBJ2-7): DVKVTQSSRYLVKRTGEKVFLECVQDMDHENMFWYRQDPGLGLRLIYFSYDVKMKEKGDIPEGYSVSREKKERFSLILESASTNQTSMYLCASSSYDQTGYEQYFGPGTRLTVT.

This rearrangement joins TRBV19 to TRBJ2-7; 9 positions match TRBD1. Trimming removed 5 bases from V and 0 bases from J; junction bases left unmatched: 14. The germline V gene encodes CDR1 LNHDA and CDR2 SQIVND (reference sequence). The CDR3 is made up of 18 amino acids. In DNA form, the CDR3 reads TGTGCCAGTAGTTACAAAATGTCCGGGACAGGGAGCTCCTACGAGCAGTACTTC. Protein product: CASSYKMSGTGSSYEQYF.

V and J are TRBV10-3 and TRBJ2-2; D might be TRBD1 (6 bases). CDR3 length: 14 amino acids. Trimming removed 6 bases from V and 2 bases from J, with 10 bases in between. Per germline, CDR1 ENHRY and CDR2 SYGVKD. The chain's CDR3 is CAISRDTNTGELFF. The CDR3 DNA reads TGTGCCATCAGCCGGGACACCAACACCGGGGAGCTGTTTTTT.

The chain uses TRBV7-9 and TRBJ1-3; tentatively, D is TRBD1 (5 bases). V was trimmed by 4 bases and J by 0 bases, leaving 16 bases between them. Germline V gene sequence: CDR1 SEHNR, CDR2 FQNEAQ (reference sequence). The CDR3 totals 17 residues. The CDR3 DNA reads as TGTGCCAGCAGCTCCCCCTGGGGCACCTACTCTGGAAACACCATATATTTT. It yields the protein CASSSPWGTYSGNTIYF.

The chain has TRBV5-1 and TRBJ2-3; D may be TRBD2 (6 bases). The CDR3 extends over 14 amino acids. Germline V gene lookup returns CDR1 SGHRS and CDR2 YFSETQ. V was clipped by 0 bases and J by 2 bases, with 7 bases between them. CDR3: CASSLGGITDTQYF. In DNA, the CDR3 is TGCGCCAGCAGCTTGGGCGGGATCACAGATACGCAGTATTTT.

The J gene is TRBJ1-1, the V gene TRBV5-6; TRBD1 matches 8 bases. Germline values: CDR1 SGHDT, CDR2 YYEEEE. V gave up 5 bases and J gave up 6 bases; unmatched junction bases: 9. The length of the CDR3 is 14 residues. CDR3 DNA sequence: TGTGCCAGCAGAAAACAGGGGGTATTGGCTGAAGCTTTCTTT. The encoded protein is CASRKQGVLAEAFF.

The chain is built from TRBV11-3 and TRBJ2-1; weak D call: TRBD2 (6 bases). V lost 5 bases to trimming and J lost 8 bases, with 28 bases between them. The CDR3 consists of 18 residues. The V gene's germline CDR1 is SGHNT and CDR2 YENEEA. CDR3 sequence (DNA): TGTGCCAGCAGCCCCCTCTCGGGGCGGGAAAACATAGTCCATGAGCAGTTCTTC. Protein sequence: CASSPLSGRENIVHEQFF.

The genes are TRBV3-1 (or the pseudogene TRBV3-2) and TRBJ2-1, with 7 positions matching TRBD1. The length of the CDR3 is 13 residues. J gave up 4 bases and V 4 bases, and 1 base lay outside the gene matches. CDR1 and CDR2 from the germline V gene are LGHDT and YNNKEL (reference sequence). The CDR3, as DNA: TGTGCCAGCAGCCTGGGACAGTACAATGAGCAGTTCTTC. Its translation: CASSLGQYNEQFF.

The chain links TRBV2 to TRBJ2-5; 7 bases are shared with TRBD1. Germline V CDR1 and CDR2: SNHLY, FYNNEI. The trim removed 5 bases at V and 0 bases at J, leaving 3 bases unmatched. This CDR3 has 14 amino acids. CDR3: CASSQDRDQETQYF. In nucleotides, the CDR3 is TGTGCCAGCAGTCAAGACAGGGACCAAGAGACCCAGTACTTC.

The V gene is TRBV7-9, the J gene TRBJ2-7, with a tentative D call TRBD1 (6 bases). V dropped 6 bases and J dropped 0 bases, with 15 bases sitting between them. The CDR3 covers 15 residues. CDR1 and CDR2 from the germline V gene are SEHNR and FQNEAQ (reference sequence). The CDR3 bases are TGTGCCAGCAGTCTACAGGGTGCAAGCTCCTACGAGCAGTACTTC. It yields the protein CASSLQGASSYEQYF.

The chain is built from TRBV6-1 and TRBJ2-5; 9 bases align to TRBD1. Germline V lookup: CDR1 MNHNS, CDR2 SASEGT. J lost 5 bases, V lost 2 bases, and 6 bases had no gene match. The CDR3 sequence is 15 residues long. CDR3 sequence: CASSERDRVSETQYF. DNA for the CDR3: TGTGCCAGCAGTGAAAGGGACAGGGTGTCTGAGACCCAGTACTTC.

In its sample, this clone was seen a few times. The chain is built from TRBV9 and TRBJ2-2, with TRBD1 matching over 12 bases. In germline, CDR1 is SGDLS, CDR2 YYNGEE. The length of the CDR3 is 17 residues. Unmatched junction bases numbered 10, after V lost 3 bases and J lost 7 bases. CDR3 protein: CASSAQMGQGAVGELFF. CDR3 nucleotides: TGTGCCAGCAGCGCCCAAATGGGACAGGGGGCGGTCGGGGAGCTGTTTTTT.

This clone showed up just a few times. The chain uses TRBV27 and TRBJ1-1; TRBD1 might be the D (6 bases). Germline CDR1 is MNHEY and CDR2 is SMNVEV (reference sequence). The CDR3 spans 14 residues. The V and J ends lost 6 bases and 7 bases respectively, with 18 bases between them. CDR3 amino acids: CASSSLGTLNEAFF. For the CDR3, the DNA is TGTGCCAGCAGCTCCCTAGGGACATTAAATGAAGCTTTCTTT.

The sample holds one count of this clone. The J gene is TRBJ1-4, the V gene TRBV29-1, with D tentatively TRBD1 (6 bases). V lost 7 bases and J 7 bases, leaving 16 bases between the germline ends. Germline CDR1 is SQVTM and CDR2 is ANQGSEA. CDR3 length equals 13 residues. Here the CDR3 DNA reads TGCAGCGCACAAACAGGGATTGGTGAAAAACTGTTTTTT. Translated: CSAQTGIGEKLFF. The complete variable domain, with remaining parts taken from reference TRBV29-1 and TRBJ1-4, reads SAVISQKPSRDICQRGTSLTIQCQVDSQVTMMFWYRQQPGQSLTLIATANQGSEATYESGFVIDKFPISRPNLTFSTLTVSNMSPEDSSIYLCSAQTGIGEKLFFGSGTQLSVL.

This clone was recorded only once. The V call is TRBV6-5, the J call TRBJ1-6; D unclear. V was shortened by 0 bases and J by 8 bases, with 5 bases between the two germline ends. The CDR3 has 13 residues. Germline V gene data show CDR1 as MNHEY and CDR2 as SVGAGI. Here the CDR3 DNA reads TGTGCCAGCAGTTACTCAAGCGATTCACCCCTCCACTTT. Its translation is CASSYSSDSPLHF.

The chain employs TRBV27 and TRBJ1-2; weak D call: TRBD1 (5 bases). V gave up 5 bases and J gave up 1 base, with 29 bases separating them. CDR1 is MNHEY and CDR2 is SMNVEV in the germline V gene (reference sequence). The CDR3 consists of 20 residues. Written as DNA, the CDR3 is TGTGCCAGCAGTCTTACAGGCCCCCGTGGGGTCCCTGATTTTAACTATGGCTACACCTTC. This encodes CASSLTGPRGVPDFNYGYTF.

This sequence joins TRBV20-1 and TRBJ1-1; 9 bases fit TRBD1. The length of the CDR3 is 11 residues. The J segment lost 11 bases and the V segment lost 6 bases, leaving 7 bases of the junction unmatched. Germline assignment: CDR1 DFQATT and CDR2 SNEGSKA (reference sequence). The CDR3, as DNA: TGCAGTGCGACCCGGGACAGGGACGCTTTCTTT. This gives the protein CSATRDRDAFF.

CDR3 DNA sequence: TGTGCCAGCAGCTCCCTATTTCACTGGGCCAACGTCCTGACTTTC. This sequence encodes CASSSLFHWANVLTF. The V gene is TRBV7-8, the J gene TRBJ2-6; D uncertain. V lost 4 bases to trimming and J lost 5 bases, with 12 bases between them. Per the germline V gene, CDR1 is SGHVS and CDR2 is FQNEAQ. The CDR3 spans 15 residues.

The genes are TRBV29-1 and TRBJ2-2, with a tentative D call TRBD2 (7 bases). CDR3 length: 17 amino acids. V was cut by 4 bases and J by 4 bases, with 22 bases left in between. Germline lookup yields CDR1 SQVTM and CDR2 ANQGSEA. In DNA, the CDR3 is TGCAGCGTTGTGATTAGCGGGCGTAGGGGGGGCACCGGGGAGCTGTTTTTT. This sequence encodes CSVVISGRRGGTGELFF.